This TCR beta chain is drawn from a study of T-cell memory formation after mild COVID-19. Whole-study results and caveats: CM and EM subsets held most contracting CD4+ clones; EMRA held CD8+ ones. Unconfirmed was the SARS-CoV-2 specificity of second-wave clones that peaked on day 37. The pre-infection memory compartment contained some responding clones, suggesting cross-reactive memory joined.

5'RACE primed at constant segments yielded TCR alpha and TCR beta cDNA libraries bearing sample barcodes and UMIs. TCRdb itself ran the 5' RACE reads through MiXCR, one entry per CDR3 protein. The repertoire holds under 700,000 distinct CDR3 sequences, 20% seen once, with approximately 12% in the top ten. In germline, CDR1 is SEHNR, CDR2 FQNEAQ (reference sequence). V was pared by 0 bases and J by 2 bases, with 7 bases of the junction left unmatched. CDR3 length: 18 amino acids. To note about this clonotype: As yet, its antigen is unknown.

This sequence joins TRBV7-9 and TRBJ2-3; 11 bases are a match to TRBD2. Sample: PBMCs or a T cell subset sorted from them (not recorded which). The sequence was obtained from an adult woman who had mild COVID-19 (a few samples of this study predate the infection). Cell type and time point are not known. CDR3 protein: CASSLAPLAGGYTDTQYF. The DNA for the CDR3 is TGTGCCAGCAGCTTAGCCCCCCTAGCGGGGGGTTACACAGATACGCAGTATTTT.